This TCR beta chain was sequenced during a study of identical twins. General observations from the study: Within cord blood, abundant beta clonotypes carried fewer insertions, but memory repertoires showed no such trend. Zero-insertion results could be subject to partial confounding by invariant MAIT and iNKT cells. Within monozygotic twins, out-of-frame TCR alpha sharing was underestimated by the models.

As for this clonotype: What it binds is not known.

Trimming stripped 5 bases from V and 9 bases from J, with 12 bases between. The CDR3 runs to 12 residues. The germline CDR1 and CDR2 sequences are SGHTA and FQGNSA. One entry per CDR3 protein results from TCRdb running MiXCR on the 5' RACE reads. The profile shows roughly 250,000 distinct CDR3 sequences, about 14% of them singletons. This receptor was taken from a woman aged 18 to 35 in good health. The chain couples TRBV7-2 to TRBJ2-3; a possible D gene is TRBD2 (5 bases). Sequenced material: memory (CD45RO+) T cells sorted from blood. The CDR3 sequence: CASSPGMRTQYF. Here the CDR3 DNA reads TGTGCCAGCAGCCCGGGGATGAGGACGCAGTATTTT.